Sequencing of this TCR beta chain was carried out in a study of cytomegalovirus exposure and HLA in healthy donors. V was clipped by 4 bases and J by 4 bases, with 8 bases between them. The CDR3 runs to 12 residues. Germline V gives CDR1 SGHDN, CDR2 FVKESK. The PCR had 60 Vbeta and 13 Jbeta primers. Sequencing used immunoSEQ multiplex PCR; TCRdb keeps in-frame clones, though not all of them. Of around 170,000 clones in the sample, roughly four fifths are singletons; the top ten hold about 0.84%. This clone was counted a few times. As yet, its antigen is unknown. General study results and limits: The study labeled 164 TCR beta chains cytomegalovirus-associated. As was reported, the HLA-A and HLA-B alleles of most subjects were accurately predicted from TCR beta sequences. Earlier analysis looked at TCR beta V segments, and most were productive about 90% or about 30% of the time. It was shown in a later analysis that HLA-associated TCR beta chains were more clonally expanded than other, equally common chains.

Sequenced material: PBMCs. The receptor comes from a woman younger than 35 in good health and CMV-seronegative. The chain carries TRBV14 and TRBJ2-7; D gene ambiguous. The chain's CDR3 is CASSLKHYEQYF. In DNA, the CDR3 is TGTGCCAGCAGCCTAAAACATTACGAGCAGTACTTC.